Sequencing of this T cell receptor (beta chain) was carried out in a study of cytomegalovirus exposure and HLA in healthy donors. Study conclusions and caveats: Association of a missense DCLRE1C variant with TCR beta V- and J-gene trimming was reported in a later analysis. The study labeled roughly 160 TCR beta chains cytomegalovirus-associated. Accurate prediction of most subjects' HLA-A and HLA-B alleles from TCR beta sequences was reported.

The V gene lost 3 bases and the J gene lost 3 bases, with 12 bases spanning the gap. CDR3 length: 14 amino acids. Germline V lookup: CDR1 SGHRS, CDR2 YFSETQ. The PCR was carried out with 60 Vbeta primers and 13 Jbeta primers. The repertoire was sequenced with immunoSEQ multiplex PCR; TCRdb's copy has only in-frame clones and lacks some. This table has around 160,000 clones, roughly 75% appearing once. Regarding this clone: What it recognizes is unknown.

Specimen: PBMCs. This chain uses TRBV5-1 with TRBJ1-1; D not certain. The sequence came from a male donor in good health and CMV-seronegative. CDR3 DNA sequence: TGCGCCAGCAGCTCCGTGTCCGGTGACACTGAAGCTTTCTTT. This gives the protein CASSSVSGDTEAFF.